Below, 10 T cell receptor beta chains from the same sample are listed, as sequenced in a study of regulatory T cells in long-lasting Graves disease. Both iRepertoire HTBI primers and Arm-PCR of CDR3 regions were used to build the TCR beta libraries. A single record per CDR3 protein comes from TCRdb applying MiXCR to the multiplex PCR reads. The sample has about 540,000 distinct CDR3 sequences, roughly 14% seen once. Described time point: newly diagnosed GD, antithyroid drugs for less than 3 months. The authors made the TCR library using RNA they extracted from PBMCs. These data also formed part of another study, on T cells in Graves' hyperthyroidism and ophthalmopathy.

The specimen comprised peripheral blood mononuclear cells (PBMCs), sampled at new diagnosis, from a patient treated with antithyroid drugs. The receptors originated from a man younger than 40 with Graves disease.

This clonotype was counted at least ten times. The rearrangement links TRBV12-3 or TRBV12-4 to TRBJ1-1; D remains unclear. V dropped 3 bases and J dropped 2 bases, with 13 bases sitting between them. This CDR3 spans 15 amino acids. CDR3 in DNA: TGTGCCAGCAGTTTCTCCCCGTCCTTCAACACTGAAGCTTTCTTT. It is translated as CASSFSPSFNTEAFF.

This clonotype was recorded many times. The rearrangement uses TRBV6-5 and TRBJ1-1; D unresolved. Looked up from germline, CDR1 is MNHEY and CDR2 is SVGAGI. The CDR3 totals 15 residues. The V end was cut by 2 bases, the J end by 4 bases, with 14 bases between. The CDR3 spells CASSYGSAGGTEAFF. The CDR3 nucleotides read TGTGCCAGCAGTTACGGGTCGGCAGGCGGCACTGAAGCTTTCTTT.

V and J are TRBV5-4 and TRBJ2-3, with 10 bases matching TRBD2. CDR3 length: 15 residues. With V trimmed by 4 bases and J by 7 bases, 9 bases remained unmatched. Looked up from germline, CDR1 is SGHNT and CDR2 is YYREEE (reference sequence). The CDR3 sequence: CASSRGASGSHTQYF. The DNA for the CDR3 is TGTGCCAGCAGCCGGGGGGCTAGCGGGAGCCATACGCAGTATTTT.

In this sample, this clonotype turned up many times. This sequence joins TRBV12-3 or TRBV12-4 and TRBJ2-3; D perhaps matches TRBD2 (6 bases). The CDR3 is made up of 15 amino acids. Trimming took off 5 bases at V and 2 bases at J, with 14 bases between the two ends. For the CDR3, the DNA is TGTGCCAGCAGTCCAGGACTATTTTCCACAGATACGCAGTATTTT. It yields the protein CASSPGLFSTDTQYF.

The rearrangement links TRBV6-2 or TRBV6-3 to TRBJ2-3; 9 bases match TRBD2. The CDR3 runs 13 residues. Trimming cost V 8 bases and J 4 bases; bases outside gene matches: 4. CDR1 is MNHEY and CDR2 is SVGEGT in the germline V gene. The CDR3 loop reads CASGLAGSDTQYF. The DNA of the CDR3 is TGTGCCAGCGGGCTAGCGGGATCAGATACGCAGTATTTT.

This clonotype was recorded many times. The J gene is TRBJ1-1, the V gene TRBV20-1; a possible D gene is TRBD1 (5 bases). Germline CDR1 reads DFQATT; CDR2 reads SNEGSKA (reference sequence). Trimming left V 3 bases short and J 4 bases short, with 6 bases between. The CDR3 is 11 residues long. CDR3 coding DNA: TGCAGTGCTAGTGGGGGCACTGAAGCTTTCTTT. This gives the protein CSASGGTEAFF.

This clonotype was recorded at least ten times. The chain is built from TRBV5-5 and TRBJ1-1; D call uncertain. This CDR3 is 14 amino acids long. CDR1 and CDR2 from the germline V gene are SGHKS and YYEKEE (reference sequence). V was clipped by 0 bases and J by 1 base, with 7 bases between them. CDR3 DNA sequence: TGTGCCAGCAGCTTGGGTCAGTCGAACACTGAAGCTTTCTTT. Translated: CASSLGQSNTEAFF.

The V and J genes are TRBV20-1 and TRBJ2-7; D unresolved. There are 13 residues in the CDR3. V dropped 1 base and J dropped 5 bases, with 12 bases sitting between them. Per germline, CDR1 DFQATT and CDR2 SNEGSKA (reference sequence). For the CDR3, the DNA is TGCAGTGCTAGAGCCCCTCGAGGACACGAGCAGTACTTC. This encodes CSARAPRGHEQYF.

At least ten counts were recorded for this clonotype. CDR3 sequence: CASSLSRTSGRGEQYF. The CDR3 bases are TGTGCCAGCAGTTTATCTCGGACTAGCGGGAGAGGCGAGCAGTACTTC. The gene calls are TRBV27 and TRBJ2-7; TRBD2 matches 13 bases. Germline lookup yields CDR1 MNHEY and CDR2 SMNVEV (reference sequence). The V segment lost 0 bases and the J segment 6 bases; nucleotides outside the gene matches: 5. The CDR3 consists of 16 residues.

This clonotype was observed many times. The V gene is TRBV10-3, the J gene TRBJ2-7; D is possibly TRBD1 (6 bases). The CDR3 extends over 14 amino acids. CDR1 is ENHRY, CDR2 SYGVKD, per germline. Trimming took 0 bases from V and 6 from J, leaving 12 bases between them. This CDR3 reads CAISESSSRGEQYF. CDR3 sequence (DNA): TGTGCCATCAGTGAGTCTTCTAGCAGGGGCGAGCAGTACTTC.